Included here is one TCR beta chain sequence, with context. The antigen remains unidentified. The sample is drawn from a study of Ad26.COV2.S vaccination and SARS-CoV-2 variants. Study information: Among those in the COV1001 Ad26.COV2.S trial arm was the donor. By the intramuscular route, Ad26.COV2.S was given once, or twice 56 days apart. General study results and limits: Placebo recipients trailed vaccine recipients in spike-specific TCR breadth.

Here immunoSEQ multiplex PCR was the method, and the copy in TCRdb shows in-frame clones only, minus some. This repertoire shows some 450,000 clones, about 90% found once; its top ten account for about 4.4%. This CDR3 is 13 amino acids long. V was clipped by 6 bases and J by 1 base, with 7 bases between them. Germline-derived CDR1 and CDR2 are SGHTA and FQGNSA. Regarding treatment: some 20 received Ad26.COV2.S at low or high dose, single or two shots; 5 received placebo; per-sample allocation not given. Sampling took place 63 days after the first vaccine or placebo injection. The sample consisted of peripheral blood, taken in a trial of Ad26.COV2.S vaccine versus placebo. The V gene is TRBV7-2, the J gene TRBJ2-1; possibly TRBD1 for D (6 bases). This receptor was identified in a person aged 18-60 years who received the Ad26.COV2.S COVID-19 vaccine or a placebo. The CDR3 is CASRDRSYNEQFF. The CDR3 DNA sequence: TGTGCCAGCAGGGACAGATCCTACAATGAGCAGTTCTTC.